This passage covers 24 T cell receptor beta chains from one sample sequenced in a study of blood T cell repertoires in COVID-19. TCRdb's table, derived via immunoSEQ multiplex PCR, lists solely in-frame clones and lacks some. The sample shows fewer than 450,000 clones, around nine tenths of them seen only once. Sequencing was carried out using peripheral blood. These receptor sequences come from a woman in her 70s with COVID-19, enrolled during active disease.

The chain employs TRBV7-8 and TRBJ1-1, with 7 bases aligning to TRBD1. The CDR3 totals 14 residues. V trimming: 4 bases; J trimming: 0 bases; junction bases outside the gene matches: 2. Germline-derived CDR1 and CDR2 are SGHVS and FQNEAQ. CDR3: CASSSGQMNTEAFF. The CDR3 DNA sequence: TGTGCCAGCAGCTCGGGACAGATGAACACTGAAGCTTTCTTT.

The chain recombines TRBV30 with TRBJ2-3; no firm D call. V lost 7 bases to trimming and J lost 2 bases, with 10 bases between them. CDR1 is GTSNPN and CDR2 is SVGIG in the germline V gene (reference sequence). This CDR3 is 12 amino acids long. CDR3 bases: TGTGCCTCTGGCTTCTTCACAGATACGCAGTATTTT. As protein: CASGFFTDTQYF.

The chain has TRBV28 and TRBJ1-5; the D is unclear. Germline V CDR1 and CDR2: MDHEN, SYDVKM. Trimming stripped 7 bases from V and 7 bases from J, with 14 bases between. The CDR3 has 13 amino acids. Written as DNA, the CDR3 is TGTGCCAGCACCTCGCCCAGTGGCCAGCCCCAGCATTTT. Its translation is CASTSPSGQPQHF. Full variable domain (outside the CDR3, taken from reference TRBV28 and TRBJ1-5): DVKVTQSSRYLVKRTGEKVFLECVQDMDHENMFWYRQDPGLGLRLIYFSYDVKMKEKGDIPEGYSVSREKKERFSLILESASTNQTSMYLCASTSPSGQPQHFGDGTRLSIL.

The V gene is TRBV19, the J gene TRBJ2-1; 10 bases line up with TRBD1. The V gene end was trimmed by 2 bases and the J gene end by 8 bases; junction bases not matched to a gene: 12. CDR3 length: 17 amino acids. Per germline, CDR1 LNHDA and CDR2 SQIVND (reference sequence). CDR3 in DNA: TGTGCCAGTAGTATAAATCGGGGACAGGGGTTCAGGGATGAGCAGTTCTTC. The encoded protein is CASSINRGQGFRDEQFF.

J is TRBJ2-3 and V is TRBV28; D may be TRBD2 (6 bases). V was pared by 5 bases and J by 2 bases, with 17 bases between. The germline gives CDR1 MDHEN, CDR2 SYDVKM. The CDR3 is 16 residues long. For the CDR3, the DNA is TGTGCCAGCAGTCCCTTATCCGCTAGCGACACAGATACGCAGTATTTT. It specifies CASSPLSASDTDTQYF.

The J gene is TRBJ2-3, the V gene TRBV7-2, with 10 nucleotides matching TRBD2. Trimming cost V 1 base and J 1 base; bases outside gene matches: 5. The CDR3 length is 17 residues. Germline CDR1 is SGHTA and CDR2 is FQGNSA. CDR3 residues: CASSLGASGGRTDTQYF. The CDR3 region has the DNA TGTGCCAGCAGCTTAGGGGCTAGCGGGGGTCGCACAGATACGCAGTATTTT.

The chain has TRBV7-3 and TRBJ1-6, with TRBD1 as a possible D gene (6 bases). Germline V gene data show CDR1 as SGHTA and CDR2 as FQGTGA. The CDR3 sequence is 13 residues long. The V and J ends lost 1 base and 14 bases respectively, with 12 bases between them. This CDR3 is CASSLNGQSALHF. The DNA of the CDR3 is TGTGCCAGCAGCTTAAACGGACAGTCCGCCCTCCACTTT.

This clone was counted once. The rearrangement joins TRBV5-1 to TRBJ2-5; D is perhaps TRBD1 (6 bases). This CDR3 has 16 amino acids. The germline gives CDR1 SGHRS, CDR2 YFSETQ. V was shortened by 3 bases and J by 1 base, with 16 bases between the two germline ends. CDR3 nucleotide sequence: TGCGCCAGCAGCTCAGGGGACCGGGCCCCCCAAGAGACCCAGTACTTC. This encodes CASSSGDRAPQETQYF.

The chain uses TRBV19 and TRBJ1-3; tentative D call: TRBD1 (6 bases). The length of the CDR3 is 16 residues. Germline V lookup: CDR1 LNHDA, CDR2 SQIVND (reference sequence). Trimming shortened V by 0 bases and J by 6 bases, and 15 bases separated the two germline ends. CDR3 DNA: TGTGCCAGTAGTATAGATTTCCGGACAGACGAAAACACCATATATTTT. Protein sequence: CASSIDFRTDENTIYF.

This chain connects TRBV5-1 to TRBJ2-2; 7 bases fit TRBD2. This CDR3 contains 16 residues. Germline V gives CDR1 SGHRS, CDR2 YFSETQ. After removal of 6 bases from V and 0 bases from J, the junction contained 8 bases not matched to a gene. The CDR3 region has the DNA TGCGCCAGCACCCCCTCTAGCGGTGCGAACACCGGGGAGCTGTTTTTT. Encoded protein: CASTPSSGANTGELFF. The full variable domain, in which reference TRBV5-1 and TRBJ2-2 provide the parts outside the CDR3, is KAGVTQTPRYLIKTRGQQVTLSCSPISGHRSVSWYQQTPGQGLQFLFEYFSETQRNKGNFPGRFSGRQFSNSRSEMNVSTLELGDSALYLCASTPSSGANTGELFFGEGSRLTVL.

This sequence joins TRBV5-4 and TRBJ2-7; TRBD2 is a possible D gene (5 bases). The CDR3 is 16 residues long. V lost 4 bases to trimming and J lost 2 bases, with 19 bases between them. Germline loops: CDR1 SGHNT, CDR2 YYREEE (reference sequence). CDR3 sequence: CASSPNRGFIPYEQYF. CDR3 nucleotides: TGTGCCAGCAGCCCCAATAGAGGGTTTATCCCCTACGAGCAGTACTTC.

V is TRBV27 and J is TRBJ2-3; a weak D match, TRBD1 (5 bases). The germline gives CDR1 MNHEY, CDR2 SMNVEV (reference sequence). V lost 5 bases and J lost 8, with 17 bases in between. The CDR3 extends over 14 amino acids. In nucleotides, the CDR3 is TGTGCCAGCAGTCTACAGCCTTTAAGGGGTACGCAGTATTTT. Its translation: CASSLQPLRGTQYF.

The chain has TRBV7-8 and TRBJ1-1, with a tentative D call TRBD1 (5 bases). Per the germline V gene, CDR1 is SGHVS and CDR2 is FQNEAQ. V gave up 5 bases and J gave up 0 bases, with 7 bases separating them. The CDR3 is made up of 13 amino acids. The CDR3 sequence is CASSETVNTEAFF. The CDR3 DNA is TGTGCCAGCAGCGAGACAGTGAACACTGAAGCTTTCTTT.

The V call is TRBV10-3, the J call TRBJ1-2; 7 positions match TRBD1. The CDR3 contains 14 residues. CDR1 and CDR2 from the germline V gene are ENHRY and SYGVKD. V dropped 6 bases and J dropped 4; count of bases not matched to a gene: 8. The CDR3 DNA reads TGTGCCATCAGCCCGGGACAGATCCTCTATGGCTACACCTTC. It is translated as CAISPGQILYGYTF.

V is TRBV20-1 and J is TRBJ2-7; 7 bases fit TRBD2. Germline CDR1 reads DFQATT; CDR2 reads SNEGSKA (reference sequence). V dropped 1 base and J dropped 6; count of bases not matched to a gene: 0. The CDR3 has 11 amino acids. CDR3: CSARGGGEQYF. The CDR3 region has the DNA TGCAGTGCTAGAGGGGGGGGCGAGCAGTACTTC.

The CDR3: CASSLYQLSGTGELFF. The CDR3 coding sequence is TGTGCCAGCAGCTTATACCAACTGAGCGGCACCGGGGAGCTGTTTTTT. This chain uses TRBV7-2 with TRBJ2-2; TRBD2 is a possible D gene (5 bases). This CDR3 spans 16 amino acids. CDR1 and CDR2 from the germline V gene are SGHTA and FQGNSA. V dropped 2 bases and J dropped 4 bases, with 14 bases sitting between them.

This clone was detected only once. The chain joins TRBV18 to TRBJ1-2, with 8 bases aligning to TRBD1. The length of the CDR3 is 17 residues. Unmatched junction bases numbered 13, after V lost 1 base and J lost 6 bases. The germline gives CDR1 KGHSH, CDR2 LQKENI. CDR3 sequence (DNA): TGTGCCAGCTCACCACAAACCAGGGGGCGAGGTTCCGATGGCTACACCTTC. Encoded protein: CASSPQTRGRGSDGYTF. The entire variable domain, with the rest obtained from reference TRBV18 and TRBJ1-2, is as follows: NAGVMQNPRHLVRRRGQEARLRCSPMKGHSHVYWYRQLPEEGLKFMVYLQKENIIDESGMPKERFSAEFPKEGPSILRIQQVVRGDSAAYFCASSPQTRGRGSDGYTFGSGTRLTVV.

The V and J genes are TRBV6-6 and TRBJ1-2; unclear D gene. The CDR3 length is 15 residues. Trimming shortened V by 0 bases and J by 4 bases, and 12 bases separated the two germline ends. CDR1 MNHNY and CDR2 SVGAGI come from the germline V gene (reference sequence). CDR3 sequence: CASSYSPISFYGYTF. In DNA form, the CDR3 reads TGTGCCAGCAGTTACTCGCCTATTAGCTTCTATGGCTACACCTTC.

The rearrangement joins TRBV5-4 to TRBJ1-1, with 8 bases that match TRBD1. V lost 2 bases and J lost 4; bases outside the gene matches: 1. The CDR3 loop spans 13 amino acids. From germline, CDR1 is SGHNT and CDR2 YYREEE (reference sequence). DNA of the CDR3: TGTGCCAGCAGCTTTGACAGGGGCACTGAAGCTTTCTTT. Protein: CASSFDRGTEAFF.

The chain links TRBV10-1 to TRBJ1-2, with D tentatively TRBD1 (6 bases). CDR3 size: 15 residues. The germline V gene has CDR1 WNHNN and CDR2 SYGVQD (reference sequence). Trimming took off 2 bases at V and 7 bases at J, with 17 bases between the two ends. The CDR3 DNA reads as TGCGCCAGCAGTGAGAACAGGGTCCCCTTCGGTGGCTACACCTTC. Residues: CASSENRVPFGGYTF.

This rearrangement joins TRBV9 to TRBJ1-1; 7 bases match TRBD1. V shed 4 bases, J shed 2 bases, and the junction held 14 bases outside the gene matches. CDR3 length: 17 amino acids. The germline V gene has CDR1 SGDLS and CDR2 YYNGEE. CDR3 residues: CASSHSTGEEFNTEAFF. Written as DNA, the CDR3 is TGTGCCAGCAGCCATTCCACAGGGGAAGAATTTAACACTGAAGCTTTCTTT. Looking up the rest from reference TRBV9 and TRBJ1-1 gives the full variable domain: DSGVTQTPKHLITATGQRVTLRCSPRSGDLSVYWYQQSLDQGLQFLIQYYNGEERAKGNILERFSAQQFPDLHSELNLSSLELGDSALYFCASSHSTGEEFNTEAFFGQGTRLTVV.

This clone was seen only a few times. The chain carries TRBV13 and TRBJ2-1; 12 nucleotides align to TRBD1. CDR1 PRHDT and CDR2 FYEKMQ come from the germline V gene (reference sequence). Unmatched junction bases numbered 13, after V lost 5 bases and J lost 8 bases. This CDR3 spans 17 amino acids. CDR3 loop: CASSPSSGTGGRDEQFF. For the CDR3, the DNA is TGTGCCAGCAGCCCCTCATCCGGGACAGGGGGCAGGGATGAGCAGTTCTTC.

The rearrangement links TRBV10-1 to TRBJ2-1; 12 bases fit TRBD2. The J segment lost 4 bases and the V segment lost 3 bases, leaving 1 base of the junction unmatched. This CDR3 has 15 amino acids. The germline CDR1 and CDR2 sequences are WNHNN and SYGVQD (reference sequence). Here the CDR3 reads CASSEGTSGYNEQFF. As DNA, the CDR3 is TGCGCCAGCAGTGAAGGGACTAGCGGGTACAATGAGCAGTTCTTC.

The rearrangement uses TRBV21-1 and TRBJ1-1. TRBV21-1 is designated a pseudogene. The CDR3 extends over 11 amino acids. The chain's CDR3 is CASPTVSEAFF. As DNA, the CDR3 is TGTGCCAGCCCAACGGTATCTGAAGCTTTCTTT.